Shown below are 10 T cell receptor beta chains from a single sample sequenced in a study of T cell responses to AZD1222 COVID-19 vaccine. Sequencing was performed with immunoSEQ multiplex PCR; in TCRdb, only in-frame clones are kept and a portion is missing. The data hold more than 150,000 clones, with about 92% observed a single time. Sequencing was performed on peripheral blood, taken on day 0 of AZD1222 vaccination. These receptors were collected from an adult in good health.

This rearrangement joins TRBV10-2 to TRBJ2-7; TRBD1 agrees at 9 bases. Germline values: CDR1 WSHSY, CDR2 SAAADI. After removal of 4 bases from V and 3 bases from J, the junction contained 7 bases not matched to a gene. The CDR3 extends over 15 amino acids. The CDR3 nucleotides read TGCGCCAGCAGTGTAGGAACAGGGGGCCTCTACGAGCAGTACTTC. Its protein product is CASSVGTGGLYEQYF.

J is TRBJ1-4 and V is TRBV7-9; D possibly corresponds to TRBD1 (5 bases). Germline V gives CDR1 SEHNR, CDR2 FQNEAQ (reference sequence). The CDR3 is made up of 17 amino acids. V lost 0 bases and J lost 5, with 16 bases in between. CDR3 loop: CASSLAPRQYGNEKLFF. CDR3 DNA: TGTGCCAGCAGCTTAGCCCCCCGACAGTACGGGAATGAAAAACTGTTTTTT. Full variable domain (missing parts from reference TRBV7-9 and TRBJ1-4): DTGVSQNPRHKITKRGQNVTFRCDPISEHNRLYWYRQTLGQGPEFLTYFQNEAQLEKSRLLSDRFSAERPKGSFSTLEIQRTEQGDSAMYLCASSLAPRQYGNEKLFFGSGTQLSVL.

This chain uses TRBV6-6 with TRBJ1-1, with unresolved D. The germline V gene has CDR1 MNHNY and CDR2 SVGAGI (reference sequence). This CDR3 has 11 residues. The germline V and J ends were trimmed by 8 bases and 7 bases, with 11 bases remaining between them. CDR3 nucleotide sequence: TGTGCCAGCGCTAGGGTCCTTGAAGCTTTCTTT. It yields the protein CASARVLEAFF.

This clone was detected a few times. The genes are TRBV2 and TRBJ1-1; D is possibly TRBD1 (5 bases). Germline CDR1 reads SNHLY; CDR2 reads FYNNEI. This CDR3 has 15 amino acids. The germline V and J ends were trimmed by 7 bases and 2 bases, with 17 bases remaining between them. The DNA for the CDR3 is TGTGCCAGCACCCTGGAGGCCAGGGTCAACACTGAAGCTTTCTTT. It yields the protein CASTLEARVNTEAFF.

This sequence joins TRBV19 and TRBJ1-6; D is undetermined. Per germline, CDR1 LNHDA and CDR2 SQIVND (reference sequence). The CDR3 runs to 12 residues. V dropped 5 bases and J dropped 7 bases, with 6 bases sitting between them. The CDR3 region is CASSASNSPLHF. CDR3 DNA: TGTGCCAGTAGTGCCTCAAATTCACCCCTCCACTTT.

The chain couples TRBV21-1 to TRBJ1-6; the table's D gene call, TRBD1, was not cross checked with the DNA. TRBV21-1 is tagged as a pseudogene. The CDR3 runs 22 residues. The CDR3 region has the DNA TGTGCCAGCAGCAAAGCGAATCAACCAGGGACACCGCAGAGCTCCTATAATTCACCCCTCCACTTT. Residues: CASSKANQPGTPQSSYNSPLHF.

The genes are TRBV5-6 and TRBJ1-6, with D perhaps matching TRBD1 (5 bases). This CDR3 spans 16 amino acids. Germline CDR1 is SGHDT and CDR2 is YYEEEE. V lost 9 bases and J lost 7, with 23 bases in between. Here the CDR3 DNA reads TGTGCCACCGGGAGGGGCCCCCCCTCTGGGAATTCACCCCTCCACTTT. Amino acid sequence: CATGRGPPSGNSPLHF.

This sequence joins TRBV19 and TRBJ2-2; 11 bases align to TRBD1. J was trimmed by 6 bases and V by 5 bases; bases with no gene match: 5. Germline lookup yields CDR1 LNHDA and CDR2 SQIVND (reference sequence). The CDR3 is 15 amino acids. CDR3 sequence reads: CASSLGTGGPGELFF. CDR3 DNA: TGTGCCAGTAGTTTGGGGACAGGGGGACCCGGGGAGCTGTTTTTT. The full variable domain, in which reference TRBV19 and TRBJ2-2 provide the parts outside the CDR3, is DGGITQSPKYLFRKEGQNVTLSCEQNLNHDAMYWYRQDPGQGLRLIYYSQIVNDFQKGDIAEGYSVSREKKESFPLTVTSAQKNPTAFYLCASSLGTGGPGELFFGEGSRLTVL.

The V and J genes are TRBV30 and TRBJ1-2; no reliable D call. Per the germline V gene, CDR1 is GTSNPN and CDR2 is SVGIG (reference sequence). The CDR3 loop spans 13 amino acids. Trimming removed 3 bases from V and 4 bases from J, with 12 bases in between. The CDR3 reads CAWRPQVVYGYTF. For the CDR3, the DNA is TGTGCCTGGAGGCCTCAGGTGGTCTATGGCTACACCTTC.

The V and J genes are TRBV2 and TRBJ1-2; TRBD1 might be the D (6 bases). Trimming cost V 10 bases and J 8 bases, with 20 bases left between them. CDR1 SNHLY and CDR2 FYNNEI come from the germline V gene. This CDR3 contains 13 residues. The CDR3 DNA is TGTGCCACACAGGGCAGGGAAAAGTTGGGCTACACCTTC. This encodes CATQGREKLGYTF.